This T cell receptor beta chain was identified in a study of control samples from healthy donors and cancer patients. Germline V gene data show CDR1 as SGHRS and CDR2 as YFSETQ. V was clipped by 2 bases and J by 7 bases, with 10 bases between them. The length of the CDR3 is 14 residues. Repertoires were generated with immunoSEQ multiplex PCR, while TCRdb's copy carries only in-frame clones and drops some. The sample holds about 160,000 clones, roughly 95% seen once. The rearrangement links TRBV5-1 to TRBJ1-6; no definite D call. Sequenced material: blood. This TCR was recovered from a woman aged 25-40 years in good health. CDR3 loop: CASSLFGENSPLHF. As DNA, the CDR3 is TGCGCCAGCAGCTTATTCGGGGAGAATTCACCCCTCCACTTT.